This TCR beta chain comes out of a study of T cells after yellow fever vaccination (dated by TCRdb to between 2017 and 2020). Concerning the study at large: Libraries from fractions with low cell numbers were prepared with the SMART-Seq v4 Ultra Low Input RNA kit. Bulk TCR alpha and beta repertoires were sequenced longitudinally to track T-cell clones before and after primary and booster YFV17D yellow fever vaccination. Blood was drawn at multiple timepoints before and after primary and secondary immunization, with bulk PBMC replicates and cell subsets isolated. Two healthy male donors, one aged 18 to 29 and one aged 30 to 40 years, made up the cohort. The study at large found these results: The secondary T-cell response was weaker than the primary response but faster, peaking on day 5 instead of day 15. A small share of clonotypes was detected in both CD4 and CD8 compartments, with the overlap likely arising from convergent recombination. Because only a couple of donors were included in the study, the extent to which the findings can be generalized is limited. FACS-sorted repertoires could contain abundant contaminating clonotypes from the bulk population, so computational filtering was required. After the booster, most clones that had expanded after primary vaccination were detected again (approximately 96% of CD4 and around nine tenths of CD8), suggesting broad maintenance of memory.

The cysteine opens and the phenylalanine closes a CDR3 of 14 amino acids. Just CDR3 DNA is preserved here, 42 bases in frame from base 1. Compared with germline, V lacks 7 bases and J lacks 6 bases; bases without a gene match: 6. This clonotype was counted a few times. The antigen it recognizes is unknown. The input lacks base qualities; no much larger clone sits a single base away. TCR cDNA was synthesized by 5'RACE template switching, through which a universal primer site and unique molecular identifiers were introduced. Priming for cDNA synthesis came from both the TCR alpha and TCR beta constant segments. Libraries were amplified in two PCR steps, with sample barcodes and sequencing adapters added in the second step. Sequencing of the libraries was done on either Illumina HiSeq 2500 (2x100 bp) or NovaSeq (2x150 bp). As for the original processing: MIGEC was used to demultiplex reads and collapse the reads into UMI consensus sequences, and MiXCR was used for V(D)J alignment. Clonotypes responding to the vaccine were identified with edgeR on replicate PBMC samples, with the criteria of FDR below 0.01 and a log2 fold change above 5 up to day 15. CD4 or CD8 identity was assigned to each bulk clonotype according to whether the clonotype was present at higher abundance in the sequenced CD4 repertoire or the sequenced CD8 repertoire. The raw public reads went through TCRdb reprocessing: fastp at Q25, MiXCR clone calling, in-frame beta chains kept. Rows merge per CDR3 protein into single entries with the most common DNA and genes. TCRdb's processing, not the authors', yielded these V and J calls. This sample gives some 670,000 distinct CDR3 sequences in total; more than 9% of them show up just once. More than 12% of the sample is taken by the ten largest.

What the treatment or condition label conveys for this sample: live attenuated yellow fever vaccine strain. Two biological replicates of bulk PBMCs were collected at each blood-draw timepoint. A standard Ficoll-Paque protocol was used to isolate PBMCs from peripheral blood. TriZol was used to extract RNA from bulk PBMCs, from CD4 and CD8 fractions, and from dextramer-positive and dextramer-negative fractions. This sequence originates from a man aged 25 to 40 who received the YFV17D yellow fever vaccine. The V gene is TRBV12-3 or TRBV12-4 and the J gene is TRBJ2-1, and 10 junction bases match TRBD2. The sequenced sample was PBMCs, obtained on the day of the yellow fever booster vaccination. The nucleotides are TGTGCCAGCATCCTCGGACTAGCGGCCAATGAGCAGTTCTTC. Translation gives CASILGLAANEQFF.